The clone carrying this T cell receptor (beta chain) came up a few times. Antigen: not known. The sequenced template was cDNA made from the entire isolated RNA. Libraries were prepared by immunoSEQ multiplex PCR; TCRdb keeps only in-frame clonotypes and omits some of them. The sample records about 260,000 clones, approximately 24% being singletons. CD45RO/CCR7/CD25/CD127/CD95/CD27 separated CD4+ naive, central memory, regulatory and stem cell-like memory cells by sorting. This CDR3 has 14 amino acids. Germline assignment: CDR1 SGHNT and CDR2 YYREEE (reference sequence). Trimming removed 0 bases from V and 4 bases from J, with 10 bases in between. These data are taken from a study of beta chain features in type 1 diabetes. Study conclusions and caveats: Within each of all four CD4+ subsets, Type 1 diabetes patients had TCRB CDR3s that were moderately but significantly shorter.

This TCR came from a woman between 25 and 40 years old with type 1 diabetes. Sequenced sample: naive CD4+ T cells from blood. This chain uses TRBV5-4 with TRBJ1-2; D uncertain. The CDR3, as DNA: TGTGCCAGCAGCTTGGGACCAAGCGCCTATGGCTACACCTTC. The encoded protein is CASSLGPSAYGYTF.